The entry that follows covers one T cell receptor beta chain sequence. Its antigen is not identified. The sample belongs to a study of shared clonotypes between healthy human individuals. Regarding the study as a whole: Clonotype sharing among donors was thought likely to change with sequencing depth. It was observed that approximately 5% of naive CD4 clonotypes were shared across a few donors. Even with large depth, rarefaction showed that sorted-subset sequencing was incomplete.

Looked up from germline, CDR1 is LNHNV and CDR2 is YYDKDF (reference sequence). V shed 0 bases, J shed 6 bases, and the junction held 6 bases outside the gene matches. The CDR3 spans 16 residues. The assay was immunoSEQ multiplex PCR, and TCRdb's table has in-frame clones only and misses some. The table has 2,100,000 or so clones, approximately 96% seen once. The chain carries TRBV15 and TRBJ1-5; 9 nucleotides agree with TRBD1. The sample comprised naive CD4+ T cells sorted from blood. Subset indicated: CD45RA+ positively selected. The origin of this receptor is a man between 18 and 29 years old in good health. The CDR3 sequence is CATSREIQGAGQPQHF. The CDR3 nucleotides read TGTGCCACCAGCAGAGAAATACAGGGGGCCGGTCAGCCCCAGCATTTT.